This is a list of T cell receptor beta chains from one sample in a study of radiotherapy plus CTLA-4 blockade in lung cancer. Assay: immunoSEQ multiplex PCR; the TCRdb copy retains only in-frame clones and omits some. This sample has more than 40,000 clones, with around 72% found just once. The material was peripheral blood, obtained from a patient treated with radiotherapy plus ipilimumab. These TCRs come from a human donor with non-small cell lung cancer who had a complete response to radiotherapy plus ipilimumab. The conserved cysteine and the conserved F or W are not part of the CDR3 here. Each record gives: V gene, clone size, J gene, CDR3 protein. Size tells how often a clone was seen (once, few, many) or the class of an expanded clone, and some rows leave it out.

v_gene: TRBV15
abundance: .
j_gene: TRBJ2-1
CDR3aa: ATSRGQGANEQF

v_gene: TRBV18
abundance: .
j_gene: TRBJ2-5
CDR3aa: ASSQGRGSAREETQY

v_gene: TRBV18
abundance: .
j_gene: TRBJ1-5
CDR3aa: ASSPKSTGLRNQPQH

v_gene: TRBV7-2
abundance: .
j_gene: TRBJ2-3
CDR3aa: ASSPRTSGGTDTQY

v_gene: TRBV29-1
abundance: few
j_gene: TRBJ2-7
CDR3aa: SVAIAGGPSKQY

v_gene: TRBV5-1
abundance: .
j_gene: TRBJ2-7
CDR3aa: ASSFRGDRTYEQY

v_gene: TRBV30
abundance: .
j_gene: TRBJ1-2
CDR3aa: AWSKARVRRGYT

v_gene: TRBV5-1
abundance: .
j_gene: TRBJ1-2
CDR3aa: ASSLTGENYGYT

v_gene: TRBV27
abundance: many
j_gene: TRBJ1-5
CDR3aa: ASSFGVPGQPQH

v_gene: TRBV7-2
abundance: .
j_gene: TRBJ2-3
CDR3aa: ASSPGLAGQY

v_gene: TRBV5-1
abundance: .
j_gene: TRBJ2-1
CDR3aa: ASSMTSGTYNEQF

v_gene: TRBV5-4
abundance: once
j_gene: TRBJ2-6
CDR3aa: ASSLDSTGANVLT

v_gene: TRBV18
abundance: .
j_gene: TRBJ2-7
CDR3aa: ASSPVGRNEQY

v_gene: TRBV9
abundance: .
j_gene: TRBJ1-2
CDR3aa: ASSVAGNYGYT

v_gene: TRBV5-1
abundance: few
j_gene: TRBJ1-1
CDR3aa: ASTTDRAEGYLNTEAF

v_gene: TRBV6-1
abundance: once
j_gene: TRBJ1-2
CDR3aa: ASRQGDRLYGYT

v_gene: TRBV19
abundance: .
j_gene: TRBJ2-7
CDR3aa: ASSLVGDRRSYEQY

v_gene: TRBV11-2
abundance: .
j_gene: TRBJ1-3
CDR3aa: ASSFTSSGNTIY

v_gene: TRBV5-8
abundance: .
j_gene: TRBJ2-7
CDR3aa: ASRTRLGAYEQY

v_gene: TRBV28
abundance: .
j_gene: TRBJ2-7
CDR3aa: ASRKTSSYEQY

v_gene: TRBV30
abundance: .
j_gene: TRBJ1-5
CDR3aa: AWSVQGQGYGQPQH

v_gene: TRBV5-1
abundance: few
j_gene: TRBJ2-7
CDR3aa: ASSLNIQGRLDYEQY

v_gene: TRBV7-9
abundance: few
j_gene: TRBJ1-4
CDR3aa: ASSPRTLVNEKLF

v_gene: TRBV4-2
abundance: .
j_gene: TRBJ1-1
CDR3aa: ASSQDRGRMSTEAF

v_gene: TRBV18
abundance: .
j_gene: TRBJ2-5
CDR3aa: ASSRGTEQETQY

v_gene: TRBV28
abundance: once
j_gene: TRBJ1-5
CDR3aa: ASSLGGVSNQPQH

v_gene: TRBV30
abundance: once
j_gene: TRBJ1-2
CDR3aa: AWSRIRNYGYT

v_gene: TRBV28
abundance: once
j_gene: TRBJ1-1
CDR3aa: ASSSTSLGENTEAF

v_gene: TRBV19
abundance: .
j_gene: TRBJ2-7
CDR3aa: ASSKWGGARSYEQY

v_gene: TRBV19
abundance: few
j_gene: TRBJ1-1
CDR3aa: ASSASDRRTEAF

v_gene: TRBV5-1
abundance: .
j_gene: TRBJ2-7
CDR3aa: ASSQDSPGEQY

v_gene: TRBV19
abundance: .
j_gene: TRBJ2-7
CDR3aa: ASSIGSRAGLEQY

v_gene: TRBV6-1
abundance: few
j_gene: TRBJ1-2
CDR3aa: ASSPGSNYGYT

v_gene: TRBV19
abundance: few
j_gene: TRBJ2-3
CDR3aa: ASSEQGMGSDTQY

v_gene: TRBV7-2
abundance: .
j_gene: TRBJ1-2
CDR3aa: ASSLSGQGGYT

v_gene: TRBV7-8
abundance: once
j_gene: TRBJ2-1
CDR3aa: ASSYQRRDSNEQF

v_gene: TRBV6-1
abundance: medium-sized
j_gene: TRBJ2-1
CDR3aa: ASSGTSGGFNEQF

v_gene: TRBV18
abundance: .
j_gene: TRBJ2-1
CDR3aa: ASSPGGTPRNEQF

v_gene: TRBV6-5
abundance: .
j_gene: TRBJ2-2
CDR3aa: ASSSASLQGHGELF

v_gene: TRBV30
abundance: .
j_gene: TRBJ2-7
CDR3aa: AWSVPVVVFKSEQY

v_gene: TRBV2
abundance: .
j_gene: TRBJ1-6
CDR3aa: ASRGQGSKFPLRSPLH

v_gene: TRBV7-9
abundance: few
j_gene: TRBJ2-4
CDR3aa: ASSERLGTGANIQY

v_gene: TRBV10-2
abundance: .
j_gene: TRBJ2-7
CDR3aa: ASRSTQGRVYEQY

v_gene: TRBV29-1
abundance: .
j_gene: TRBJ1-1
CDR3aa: SADPRGTEAF

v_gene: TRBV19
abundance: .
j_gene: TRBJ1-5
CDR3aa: ASSPRQGMGQPQH

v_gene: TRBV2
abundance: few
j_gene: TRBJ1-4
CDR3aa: ASTNLARGTQKLF

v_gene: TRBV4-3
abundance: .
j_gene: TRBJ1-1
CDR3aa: ASSRMQGQGANTEAF

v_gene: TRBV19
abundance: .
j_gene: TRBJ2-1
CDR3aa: ASSTRLAGGPGEQF

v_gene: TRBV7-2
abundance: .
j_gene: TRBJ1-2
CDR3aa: ASSLVGQGGYGYT

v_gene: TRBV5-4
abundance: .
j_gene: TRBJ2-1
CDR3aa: ASSLDSNNEQF

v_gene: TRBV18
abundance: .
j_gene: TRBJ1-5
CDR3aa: ASSPGGRSNQPQH

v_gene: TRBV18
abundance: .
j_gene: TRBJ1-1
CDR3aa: ASSQQGTEAF

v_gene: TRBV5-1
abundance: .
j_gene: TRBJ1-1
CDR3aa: ASSLAGGGTEAF

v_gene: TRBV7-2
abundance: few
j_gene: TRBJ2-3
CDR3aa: ASSFRGIDTQY

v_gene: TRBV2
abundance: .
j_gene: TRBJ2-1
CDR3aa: ASSVAGEQF